A selection of T cell receptor beta chains follows, all from one sample in a study of blood T cell repertoires in COVID-19. Profiled with immunoSEQ multiplex PCR; TCRdb holds only in-frame clones, not every one. The data hold 200,000 to 250,000 clones, with nearly 90% observed a single time. The sequenced sample consisted of peripheral blood. The receptors here all came from a man between 18 and 29 years old with active or convalescent COVID-19. The CDR3 runs from the conserved cysteine through the conserved F or W. D genes are given only for firm matches. The size field is filled for only some rows; it gives once, few, many or a size class.

J: TRBJ1-1
V: TRBV19
D: -
size: -
DNA: TGTGCCAGTAGCACTTACACTGAAGCTTTCTTT
CDR3: CASSTYTEAFF

J: TRBJ2-5
V: TRBV5-1
D: -
size: -
DNA: TGCGCCAGCAGCTTATCAGGGGCTGAGGAGACCCAGTACTTC
CDR3: CASSLSGAEETQYF

J: TRBJ2-1
V: TRBV24-1
D: TRBD2
size: few
DNA: TGTGCCACCAGTGAAGCGGGGGGGTTAATGAATGAGCAGTTCTTC
CDR3: CATSEAGGLMNEQFF

J: TRBJ1-1
V: TRBV2
D: -
size: -
DNA: TGTGCCAGCAGTGAAGCGCTTACAGTAGCTTTCTTT
CDR3: CASSEALTVAFF

J: TRBJ1-2
V: TRBV19
D: TRBD1
size: -
DNA: TGTGCCAGTAGTGGTTCCCGGACAGGGACGCCTAACTATGGCTACACCTTC
CDR3: CASSGSRTGTPNYGYTF

J: TRBJ2-5
V: TRBV15
D: TRBD2
size: -
DNA: TGTGCCACCAGCGGATGGACTAGCGGGGGGGCTCCAGAGACCCAGTACTTC
CDR3: CATSGWTSGGAPETQYF

J: TRBJ2-1
V: TRBV4-3
D: TRBD1
size: once
DNA: TGCGCCAGCAGCCAAGCTACGACAGGGCCCTACAATGAGCAGTTCTTC
CDR3: CASSQATTGPYNEQFF

J: TRBJ2-7
V: TRBV6-5
D: -
size: -
DNA: TGTGCCAGCAGGGGAGGGGGGGCCTACGAGCAGTACTTC
CDR3: CASRGGGAYEQYF

J: TRBJ2-2
V: TRBV7-8
D: -
size: -
DNA: TGTGCCAGCAGCCAGGGGCTGAACACCGGGGAGCTGTTTTTT
CDR3: CASSQGLNTGELFF

J: TRBJ1-2
V: TRBV28
D: -
size: -
DNA: TGTGCCAGCAGCCTAAACCCCTCCCGATTCCTCTGTACCTTC
CDR3: CASSLNPSRFLCTF

J: TRBJ1-2
V: TRBV24-1
D: -
size: -
DNA: TGTGCCACCAGTGATTTGAGGGCAGGGCATGGCTACACCTTC
CDR3: CATSDLRAGHGYTF

J: TRBJ2-1
V: TRBV5-1
D: TRBD1
size: -
DNA: TGCGCCAGCGAACTGGGACAGGGCCACAATGAGCAGTTCTTC
CDR3: CASELGQGHNEQFF